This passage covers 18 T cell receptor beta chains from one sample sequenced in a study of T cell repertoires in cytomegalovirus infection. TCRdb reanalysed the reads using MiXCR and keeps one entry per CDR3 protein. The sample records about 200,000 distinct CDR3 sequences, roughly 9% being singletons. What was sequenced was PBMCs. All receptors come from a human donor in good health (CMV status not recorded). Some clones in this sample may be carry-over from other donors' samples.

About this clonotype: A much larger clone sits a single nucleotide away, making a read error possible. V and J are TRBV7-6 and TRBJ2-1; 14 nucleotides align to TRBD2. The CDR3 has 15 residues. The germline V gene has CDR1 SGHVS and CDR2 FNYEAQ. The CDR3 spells CASSFGTSGSNEQLF. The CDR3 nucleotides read TGTGCCAGCAGCTTCGGGACTAGCGGGAGTAATGAGCAGCTCTTC.

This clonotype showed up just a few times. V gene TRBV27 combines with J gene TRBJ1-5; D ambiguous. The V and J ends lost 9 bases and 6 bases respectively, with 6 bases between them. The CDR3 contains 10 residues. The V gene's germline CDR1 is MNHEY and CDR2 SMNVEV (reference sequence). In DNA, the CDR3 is TGTGCCAGTGGTCGTCAGCCCCAGCATTTT. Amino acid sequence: CASGRQPQHF.

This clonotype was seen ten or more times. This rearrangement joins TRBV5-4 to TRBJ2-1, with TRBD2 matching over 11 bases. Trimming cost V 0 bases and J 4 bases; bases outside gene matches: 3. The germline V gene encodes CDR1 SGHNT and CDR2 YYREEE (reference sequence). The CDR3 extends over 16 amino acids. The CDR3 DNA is TGTGCCAGCAGCTTGGCAGCTAGCGGGAGGTACAATGAGCAGTTCTTC. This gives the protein CASSLAASGRYNEQFF.

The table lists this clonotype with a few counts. This CDR3 reads CASSPDPRYEQYF. The CDR3 DNA is TGTGCCAGCAGTCCGGACCCACGCTACGAGCAGTACTTC. The J gene is TRBJ2-7, the V gene TRBV12-3 or TRBV12-4; unclear D gene. Deletions cut 5 bases from V and 3 bases from J, with 11 bases between. The CDR3 is 13 residues long.

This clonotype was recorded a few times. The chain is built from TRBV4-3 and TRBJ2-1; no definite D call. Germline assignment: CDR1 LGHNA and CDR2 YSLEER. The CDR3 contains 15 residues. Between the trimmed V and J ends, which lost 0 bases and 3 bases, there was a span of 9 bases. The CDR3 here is CASSQDPQIYNEQFF. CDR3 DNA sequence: TGCGCCAGCAGCCAAGATCCCCAGATCTACAATGAGCAGTTCTTC.

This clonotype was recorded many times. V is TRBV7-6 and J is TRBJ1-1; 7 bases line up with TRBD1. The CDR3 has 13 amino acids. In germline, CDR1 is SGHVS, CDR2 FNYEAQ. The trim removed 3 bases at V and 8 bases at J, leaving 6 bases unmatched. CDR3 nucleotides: TGTGCCAGCAGCTTGATGACAGGGTGGGAAGCTTTCTTT. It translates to CASSLMTGWEAFF.

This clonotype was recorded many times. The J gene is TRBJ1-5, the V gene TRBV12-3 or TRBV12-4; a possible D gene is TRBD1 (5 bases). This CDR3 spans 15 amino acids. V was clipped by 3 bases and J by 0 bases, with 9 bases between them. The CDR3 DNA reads TGTGCCAGCAGTTTCTCAGGGCTTAGCAATCAGCCCCAGCATTTT. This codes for CASSFSGLSNQPQHF.

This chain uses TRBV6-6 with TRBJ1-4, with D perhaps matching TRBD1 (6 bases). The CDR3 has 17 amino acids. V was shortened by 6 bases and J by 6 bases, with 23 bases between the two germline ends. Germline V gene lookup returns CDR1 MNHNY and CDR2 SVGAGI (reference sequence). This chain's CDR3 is CASRPGYRAGTDEKLFF. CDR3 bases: TGTGCCAGCAGACCTGGGTACAGGGCCGGTACGGATGAAAAACTGTTTTTT.

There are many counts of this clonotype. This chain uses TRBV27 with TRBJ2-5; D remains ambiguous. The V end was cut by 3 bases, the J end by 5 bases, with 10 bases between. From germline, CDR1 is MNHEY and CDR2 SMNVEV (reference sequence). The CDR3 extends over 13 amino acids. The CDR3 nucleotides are TGTGCCAGCAGTTTCGTTAACGAGGAGACCCAGTACTTC. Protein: CASSFVNEETQYF.

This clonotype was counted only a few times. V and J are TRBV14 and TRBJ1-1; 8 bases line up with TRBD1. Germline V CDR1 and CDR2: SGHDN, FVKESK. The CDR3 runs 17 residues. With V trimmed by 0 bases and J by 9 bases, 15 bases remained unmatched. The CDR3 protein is CASSQDQAGGHPVKAFF. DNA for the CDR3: TGTGCCAGCAGCCAAGATCAGGCAGGGGGCCACCCTGTGAAAGCTTTCTTT.

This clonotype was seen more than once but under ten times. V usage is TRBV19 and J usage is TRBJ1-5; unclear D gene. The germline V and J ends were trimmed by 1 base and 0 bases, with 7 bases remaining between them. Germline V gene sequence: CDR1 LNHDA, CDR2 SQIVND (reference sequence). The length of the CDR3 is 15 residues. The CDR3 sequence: CASSIGLYSNQPQHF. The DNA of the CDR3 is TGTGCCAGTAGTATAGGTCTTTATAGCAATCAGCCCCAGCATTTT.

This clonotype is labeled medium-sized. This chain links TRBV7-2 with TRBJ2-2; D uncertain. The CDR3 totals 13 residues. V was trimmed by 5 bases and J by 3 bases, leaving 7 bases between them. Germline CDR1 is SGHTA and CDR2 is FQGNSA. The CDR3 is CASSLPYTGELFF. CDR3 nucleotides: TGTGCCAGCAGCCTCCCATACACCGGGGAGCTGTTTTTT.

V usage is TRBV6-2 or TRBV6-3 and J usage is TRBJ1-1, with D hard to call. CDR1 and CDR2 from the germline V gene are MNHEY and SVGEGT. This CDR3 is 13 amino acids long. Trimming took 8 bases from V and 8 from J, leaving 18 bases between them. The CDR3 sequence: CASGSHLPIEAFF. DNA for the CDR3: TGTGCCAGCGGGTCTCACCTCCCAATAGAAGCTTTCTTT.

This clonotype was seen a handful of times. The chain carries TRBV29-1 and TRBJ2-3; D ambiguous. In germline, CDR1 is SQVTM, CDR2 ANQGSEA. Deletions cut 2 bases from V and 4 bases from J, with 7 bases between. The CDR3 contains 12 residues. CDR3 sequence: CSVELGSDTQYF. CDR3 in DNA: TGCAGCGTTGAACTGGGGTCAGATACGCAGTATTTT.

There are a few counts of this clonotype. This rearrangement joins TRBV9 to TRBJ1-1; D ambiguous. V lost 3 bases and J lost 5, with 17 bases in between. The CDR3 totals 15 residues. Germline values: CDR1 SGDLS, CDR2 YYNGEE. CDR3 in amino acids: CASSGSGGVGTEAFF. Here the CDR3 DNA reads TGTGCCAGCAGCGGAAGCGGCGGGGTGGGAACTGAAGCTTTCTTT.

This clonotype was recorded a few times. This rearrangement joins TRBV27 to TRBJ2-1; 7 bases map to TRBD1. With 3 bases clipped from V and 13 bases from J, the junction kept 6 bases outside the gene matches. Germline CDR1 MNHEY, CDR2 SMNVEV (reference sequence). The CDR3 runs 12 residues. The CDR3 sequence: CASSFFGTAQFF. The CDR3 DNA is TGTGCCAGCAGTTTCTTTGGGACAGCCCAGTTCTTC.

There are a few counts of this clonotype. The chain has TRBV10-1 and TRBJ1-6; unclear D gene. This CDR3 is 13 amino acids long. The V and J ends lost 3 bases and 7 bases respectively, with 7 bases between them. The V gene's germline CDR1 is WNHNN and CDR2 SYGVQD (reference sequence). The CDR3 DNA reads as TGCGCCAGCAGTGACACGGGGAATTCACCCCTCCACTTT. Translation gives CASSDTGNSPLHF.

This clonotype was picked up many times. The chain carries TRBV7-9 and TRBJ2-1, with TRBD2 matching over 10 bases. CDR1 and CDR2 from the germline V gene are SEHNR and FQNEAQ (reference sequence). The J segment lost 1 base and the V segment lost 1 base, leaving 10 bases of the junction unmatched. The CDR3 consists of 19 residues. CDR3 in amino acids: CASSLVRFLAGVSYNEQFF. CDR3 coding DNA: TGTGCCAGCAGCTTAGTTCGGTTCCTAGCGGGGGTATCCTACAATGAGCAGTTCTTC.